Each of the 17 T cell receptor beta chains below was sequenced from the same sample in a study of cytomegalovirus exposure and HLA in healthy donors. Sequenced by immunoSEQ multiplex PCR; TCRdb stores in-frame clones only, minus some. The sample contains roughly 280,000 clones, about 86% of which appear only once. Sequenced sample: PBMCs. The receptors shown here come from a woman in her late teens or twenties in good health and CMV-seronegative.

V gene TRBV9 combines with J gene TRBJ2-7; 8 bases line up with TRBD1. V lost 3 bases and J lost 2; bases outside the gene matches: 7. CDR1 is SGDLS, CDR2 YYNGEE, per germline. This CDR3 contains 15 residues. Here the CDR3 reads CASSARTGHTYEQYF. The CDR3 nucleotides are TGTGCCAGCAGCGCCCGGACAGGGCACACCTACGAGCAGTACTTC.

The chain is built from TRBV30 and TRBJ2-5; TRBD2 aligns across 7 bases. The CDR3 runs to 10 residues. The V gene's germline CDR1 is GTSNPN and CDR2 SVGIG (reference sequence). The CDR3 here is CGGGQETQYF. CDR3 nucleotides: TGTGGGGGGGGCCAAGAGACCCAGTACTTC.

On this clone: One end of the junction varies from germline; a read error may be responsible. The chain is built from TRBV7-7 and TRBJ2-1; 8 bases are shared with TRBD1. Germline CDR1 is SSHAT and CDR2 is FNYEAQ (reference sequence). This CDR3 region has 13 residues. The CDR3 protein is CASSLDRVNEQFF. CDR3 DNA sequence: TGTGCTAGCAGCTTGGACAGGGTAAATGAGCAGTTCTTC.

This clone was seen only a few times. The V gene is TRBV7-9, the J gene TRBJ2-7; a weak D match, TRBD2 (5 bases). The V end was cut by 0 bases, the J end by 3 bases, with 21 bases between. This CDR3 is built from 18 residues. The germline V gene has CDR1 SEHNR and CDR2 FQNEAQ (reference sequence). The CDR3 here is CASSLALGPSGERYEQYF. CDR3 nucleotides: TGTGCCAGCAGCTTAGCCCTCGGACCCTCCGGGGAACGCTACGAGCAGTACTTC.

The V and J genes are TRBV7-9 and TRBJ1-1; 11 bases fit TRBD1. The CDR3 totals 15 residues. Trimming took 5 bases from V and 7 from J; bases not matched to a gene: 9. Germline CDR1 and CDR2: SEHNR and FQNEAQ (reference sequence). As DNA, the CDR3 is TGTGCCAGCAGCCCTATTACCGGGACAGGGGGTGAAGCTTTCTTT. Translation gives CASSPITGTGGEAFF.

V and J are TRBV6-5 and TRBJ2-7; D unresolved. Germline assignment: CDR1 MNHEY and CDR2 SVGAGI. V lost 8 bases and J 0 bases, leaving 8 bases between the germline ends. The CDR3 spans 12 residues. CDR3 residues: CASQRSSYEQYF. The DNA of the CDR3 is TGTGCCAGCCAGCGATCCTCCTACGAGCAGTACTTC.

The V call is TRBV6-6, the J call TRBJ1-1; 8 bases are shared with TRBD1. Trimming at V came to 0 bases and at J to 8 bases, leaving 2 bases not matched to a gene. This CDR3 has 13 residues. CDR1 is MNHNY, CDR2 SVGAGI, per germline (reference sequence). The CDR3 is CASSYSGTGEAFF. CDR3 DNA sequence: TGTGCCAGCAGTTACTCCGGGACAGGAGAAGCTTTCTTT.

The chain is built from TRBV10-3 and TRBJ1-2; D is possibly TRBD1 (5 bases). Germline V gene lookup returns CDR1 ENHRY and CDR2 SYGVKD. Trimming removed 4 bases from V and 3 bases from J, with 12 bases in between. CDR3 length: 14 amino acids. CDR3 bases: TGTGCCATCAGTGCACAGGCGCCTTACTATGGCTACACCTTC. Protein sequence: CAISAQAPYYGYTF.

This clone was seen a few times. The CDR3 nucleotides read TGTGCCAGCAGTTTATCAACTATCGGACAGGGTAACTATCAGCCCCAGCATTTT. Translation: CASSLSTIGQGNYQPQHF. The rearrangement uses TRBV28 and TRBJ1-5, with 8 bases that match TRBD1. CDR3 length: 18 amino acids. The junction had 13 bases not matched to a gene; V was cut back by 1 base and J by 5 bases. Germline loops: CDR1 MDHEN, CDR2 SYDVKM.

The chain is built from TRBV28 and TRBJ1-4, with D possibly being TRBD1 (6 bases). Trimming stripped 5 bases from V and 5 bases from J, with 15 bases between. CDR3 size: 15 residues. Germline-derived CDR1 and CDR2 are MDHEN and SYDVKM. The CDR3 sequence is CASSPPTGENEKLFF. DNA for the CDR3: TGTGCCAGCAGTCCCCCGACAGGAGAGAATGAAAAACTGTTTTTT.

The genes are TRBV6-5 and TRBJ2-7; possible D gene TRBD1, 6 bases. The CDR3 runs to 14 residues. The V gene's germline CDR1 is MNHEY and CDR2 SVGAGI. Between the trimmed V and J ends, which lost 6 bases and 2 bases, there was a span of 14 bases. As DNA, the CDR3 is TGTGCCAGCAGGCCCCAGGGGCAAACCTACGAGCAGTACTTC. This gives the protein CASRPQGQTYEQYF.

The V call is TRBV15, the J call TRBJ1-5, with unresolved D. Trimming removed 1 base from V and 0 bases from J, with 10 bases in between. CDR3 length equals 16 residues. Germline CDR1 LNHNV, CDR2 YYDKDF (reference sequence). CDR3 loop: CATSRGAKDSNQPQHF. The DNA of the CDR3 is TGTGCCACCAGCAGAGGGGCCAAGGATAGCAATCAGCCCCAGCATTTT.

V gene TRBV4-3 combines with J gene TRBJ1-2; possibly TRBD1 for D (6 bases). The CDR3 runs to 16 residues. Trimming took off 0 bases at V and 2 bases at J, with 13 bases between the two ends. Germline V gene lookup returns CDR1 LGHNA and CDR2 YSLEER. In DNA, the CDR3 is TGCGCCAGCAGCCAAGATAAGGGCAGGGGCAACTATGGCTACACCTTC. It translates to CASSQDKGRGNYGYTF.

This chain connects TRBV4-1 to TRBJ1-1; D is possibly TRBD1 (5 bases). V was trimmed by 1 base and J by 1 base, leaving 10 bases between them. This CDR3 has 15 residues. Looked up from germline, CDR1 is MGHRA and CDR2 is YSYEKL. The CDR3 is CASSQAPGGNTEAFF. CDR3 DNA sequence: TGCGCCAGCAGCCAAGCTCCCGGGGGGAACACTGAAGCTTTCTTT.

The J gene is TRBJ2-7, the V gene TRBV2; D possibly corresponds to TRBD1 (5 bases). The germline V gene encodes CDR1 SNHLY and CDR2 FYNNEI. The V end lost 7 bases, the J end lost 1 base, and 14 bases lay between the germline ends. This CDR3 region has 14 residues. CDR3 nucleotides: TGTGCCAGCATGGCGGACACTTGGTCCTACGAGCAGTACTTC. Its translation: CASMADTWSYEQYF. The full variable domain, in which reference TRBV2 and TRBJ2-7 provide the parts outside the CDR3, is EPEVTQTPSHQVTQMGQEVILRCVPISNHLYFYWYRQILGQKVEFLVSFYNNEISEKSEIFDDQFSVERPDGSNFTLKIRSTKLEDSAMYFCASMADTWSYEQYFGPGTRLTVT.

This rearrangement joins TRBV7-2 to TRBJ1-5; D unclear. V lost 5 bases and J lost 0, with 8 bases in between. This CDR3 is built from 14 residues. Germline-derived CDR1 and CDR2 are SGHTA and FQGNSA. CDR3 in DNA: TGTGCCAGCAGCCCAGGAAATAGCAATCAGCCCCAGCATTTT. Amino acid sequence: CASSPGNSNQPQHF.

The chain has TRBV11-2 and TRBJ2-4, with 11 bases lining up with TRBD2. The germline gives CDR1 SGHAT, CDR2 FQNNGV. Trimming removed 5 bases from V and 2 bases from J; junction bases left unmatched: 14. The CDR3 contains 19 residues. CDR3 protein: CASSHPTSGMAGSKNIQYF. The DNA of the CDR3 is TGTGCCAGCAGCCACCCGACTAGCGGGATGGCGGGATCCAAAAACATTCAGTACTTC. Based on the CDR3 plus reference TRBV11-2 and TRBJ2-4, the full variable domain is EAGVAQSPRYKIIEKRQSVAFWCNPISGHATLYWYQQILGQGPKLLIQFQNNGVVDDSQLPKDRFSAERLKGVDSTLKIQPAKLEDSAVYLCASSHPTSGMAGSKNIQYFGAGTRLSVL.